The source of this TCR beta chain is a study of shared clonotypes between healthy human individuals. Study-wide context: With ages of 18 to 49, the donors were two women and a few men.

Within Nashville, Tennessee resided all donors, each a Caucasian adult. Germline CDR1 and CDR2: SGHKS and YYEKEE (reference sequence). Trimming stripped 4 bases from V and 3 bases from J, with 7 bases between. The length of the CDR3 is 12 residues. Clones were read by immunoSEQ multiplex PCR, and TCRdb kept only the in-frame ones, dropping some. The table lists under 600,000 clones, nearly 80% of them singletons, with around an eighth in the top ten. This clonotype was sampled from a woman in her thirties or forties in good health. Some clones in this sample may be carry-over from other donors' samples. J is TRBJ2-5 and V is TRBV5-5; D call uncertain. Sample: PBMCs. CDR3 loop: CASSVTEETQYF. The CDR3 DNA follows: TGTGCCAGCAGCGTTACAGAAGAGACCCAGTACTTC.